The rows below give T cell receptor beta chains drawn from one sample of a study of blood T cell repertoires in COVID-19. The repertoire was sequenced with immunoSEQ multiplex PCR; TCRdb's copy has only in-frame clones and lacks some. The repertoire has some 200,000 clones, 83% of them found once; the top ten carry 1.3%. The sequencing sample was made of peripheral blood. Receptor source: a woman in her 30s with COVID-19, enrolled during active disease. Each CDR3 is given without its conserved first and last residue. The order of the fields is V gene, J gene, CDR3 protein.

>TRBV6-2/TRBV6-3|TRBJ2-7
ASSYPGTSGRKGQY
>TRBV6-5|TRBJ1-3
ASGDRSSGNTIY
>TRBV4-3|TRBJ2-7
ASSQDTRGYYEQY
>TRBV18|TRBJ2-7
ASSRDREYY
>TRBV7-3|TRBJ2-1
ASSSVPGLAGGPHNEQF
>TRBV7-9|TRBJ2-2
ASSFSGDAGAGELF
>TRBV10-1|TRBJ2-1
ARLRDICGSAQF
>TRBV7-2|TRBJ2-7
ASSLTPGRSDEQY
>TRBV4-2|TRBJ2-1
ASSQRDLGVSYNEQF
>TRBV27|TRBJ2-7
ASSSYYNPVSPSSYEQY
>TRBV2|TRBJ2-1
ASIWDRGLVDEQF
>TRBV27|TRBJ2-7
ASSIWDRGQGEQY
>TRBV28|TRBJ1-2
AVHLTNYGYT
>TRBV11-2|TRBJ2-5
ASSFIPGGSAGIETQY
>TRBV18|TRBJ2-3
ASSPDRERSTDTQY
>TRBV9|TRBJ1-5
ASSVDPAGQPQH
>TRBV6-6|TRBJ1-5
ASSYGRESQPQH
>TRBV10-3|TRBJ1-2
AISGIRGRSYT
>TRBV5-5|TRBJ1-5
ASSLRGQALLNQPQH
>TRBV5-1|TRBJ2-4
ASSRNPGQGRDIQY
>TRBV7-2|TRBJ2-2
ASSQTGTSGGLTGELF
>TRBV4-1|TRBJ1-1
ASSPGTGRNTEAF
>TRBV19|TRBJ2-1
ASSIATYNEQF
>TRBV9|TRBJ2-1
ASSDGTGGWEQF
>TRBV10-3|TRBJ2-7
AISRDRVNEQY
>TRBV19|TRBJ2-7
ASRDAGTSVYEQY
>TRBV5-6|TRBJ2-5
ASSYREGETQY
>TRBV5-1|TRBJ2-1
ASSLIGGRSYNEQF
>TRBV27|TRBJ2-5
ASSLGPSGGETQY
>TRBV4-1|TRBJ2-7
ASSSESAFYEQY
>TRBV6-2/TRBV6-3|TRBJ2-3
ASSYGGAVTDTQY
>TRBV2|TRBJ1-1
ASSGQIEAF
>TRBV9|TRBJ1-1
ASSVVQKNTEAF
>TRBV4-3|TRBJ1-1
ASSQDGGGGGEAF
>TRBV5-1|TRBJ1-1
ASGTNDFTEAF
>TRBV5-1|TRBJ1-1
ASLKTGPRNTEAF
>TRBV7-9|TRBJ1-4
ASSSNRGLRTNEKLF
>TRBV30|TRBJ2-1
AWSLGLAGVWEQF
>TRBV28|TRBJ1-3
ASTSRGFGGNTIY
>TRBV4-3|TRBJ2-6
ASSQGIRGAGANVLT
>TRBV7-6|TRBJ1-1
ASSLASTGKGTEAF
>TRBV6-5|TRBJ2-3
ASSLTSGRVDTQY
>TRBV5-5|TRBJ2-2
ASSLVQGVTGELF
>TRBV7-3|TRBJ2-5
ASSLGPVGRQETQY
>TRBV6-1|TRBJ2-3
ASSVRVQADTQY
>TRBV19|TRBJ2-1
ASSPQTSGAYNEQF
>TRBV2|TRBJ2-2
ASSRLVGRGELF
>TRBV4-1|TRBJ2-2
ASSHASGRANTGELF
>TRBV7-9|TRBJ2-2
ASSLVGAGPTGELF
>TRBV6-6|TRBJ2-2
ASSAGRDTGELF
>TRBV6-5|TRBJ1-1
ASFVNTEAF